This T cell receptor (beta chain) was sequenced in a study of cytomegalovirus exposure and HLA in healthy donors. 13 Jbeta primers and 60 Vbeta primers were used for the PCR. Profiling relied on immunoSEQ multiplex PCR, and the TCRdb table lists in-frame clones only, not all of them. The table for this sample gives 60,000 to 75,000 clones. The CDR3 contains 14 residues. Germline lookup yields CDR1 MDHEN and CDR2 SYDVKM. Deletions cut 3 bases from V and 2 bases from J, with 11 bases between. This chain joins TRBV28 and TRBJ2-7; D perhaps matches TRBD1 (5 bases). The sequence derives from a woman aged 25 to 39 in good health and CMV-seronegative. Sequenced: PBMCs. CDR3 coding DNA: TGTGCCAGCAGTTTGGCGACAGTCACCTACGAGCAGTACTTC. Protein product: CASSLATVTYEQYF.